This T cell receptor beta chain was sequenced for a study of T cells after yellow fever vaccination. Study information: Fractions containing few cells were prepared with SMART-Seq v4 Ultra Low Input.

Study-level points and caveats: Contamination by abundant bulk-population clonotypes could be present in FACS-sorted repertoires. Across the CD4 and CD8 compartments, a small share of clonotypes was present in both. Peaking faster, on day 5 versus 15, the secondary response was nonetheless weaker.

About this clonotype: Its antigen is unidentified.

TCRdb itself ran the 5' RACE reads through MiXCR, one entry per CDR3 protein. This repertoire shows about 550,000 distinct CDR3 sequences, less than 20% found once; its top ten account for more than 13%. V shed 4 bases and J shed 1 base, with 16 bases lying between them. CDR3 size: 17 residues. Per germline, CDR1 KGHDR and CDR2 SFDVKD. The material sequenced was PBMCs, taken 15 days after the yellow fever booster vaccination. The clonotype comes from a man aged 25 to 40 who received the YFV17D yellow fever vaccine. The chain couples TRBV24-1 to TRBJ1-5; D is perhaps TRBD1 (6 bases). CDR3 residues: CATSDPGTGFSNQPQHF. The CDR3 DNA is TGTGCCACCAGTGACCCAGGCACAGGGTTCAGCAATCAGCCCCAGCATTTT.